The clone carrying this TCR beta chain has more than one count but fewer than ten. The data are from a study of blood T cells in healthy people across ages. On the study more broadly: Template switching captured about one barcoded beta molecule per two T cells.

Through a sample-barcoded 5' primer and a J-beta primer mix, a second PCR was run for roughly 7 to 12 cycles. TCRdb re-analysed the 5' RACE reads in MiXCR, keeping a single row per CDR3 protein. The sample carries around 1,000,000 distinct CDR3 sequences, approximately 38% recorded once. Germline CDR1 DFQATT, CDR2 SNEGSKA (reference sequence). Trimming cost V 0 bases and J 8 bases, with 13 bases left between them. The CDR3 consists of 13 residues. This sequence originates from a young man in good health. Material for sequencing was blood. The J gene is TRBJ1-2, the V gene TRBV20-1; D remains unclear. CDR3 DNA sequence: TGCAGTGCTAGAGATTCGTACAGTAGGGGCTACACCTTC. This sequence encodes CSARDSYSRGYTF.